The sequence of this T cell receptor beta chain was determined in a study of PD-L1 blockade in urothelial cancer. In germline, CDR1 is PRHDT, CDR2 FYEKMQ (reference sequence). Trimming took 6 bases from V and 7 from J; bases not matched to a gene: 9. This CDR3 is 15 amino acids long. Here immunoSEQ multiplex PCR was the method, and the copy in TCRdb shows in-frame clones only, minus some. The table includes 55,000 to 70,000 clones, 86% detected once. A few counts support this clone. The TCR comes from a man aged 50 to 60 with urothelial cancer. The chain has TRBV13 and TRBJ1-2, with TRBD1 matching 12 bases. Here the sequenced sample was PBMCs, taken around atezolizumab (anti-PD-L1) treatment. CDR3 DNA: TGTGCCAGCAGAGTACAAGGGACAGGGGGCTCTGGCTACACCTTC. Translated, it gives CASRVQGTGGSGYTF.